The sequence of this T cell receptor (beta chain) was determined in a study of immune heterogeneity within non-small cell lung tumors. Turning to the study itself: There were several squamous cell carcinomas, 10 non-squamous carcinomas and 1 tumor not otherwise specified.

Samples each supplied 450 to 700 ng of bulk tumor genomic DNA as template. During surgery, each primary tumor gave multiple biopsies spaced as far apart as possible. Curative surgery was performed on patients who had untreated, newly diagnosed non-small cell lung cancer. TCR beta CDR3 was amplified by multiplex PCR using 32 V and 13 J primers. TCRdb re-called the multiplex PCR reads with MiXCR, one entry per CDR3 protein. This sample has under 35,000 distinct CDR3 sequences, with around 30% found just once. Trimming at V came to 2 bases and at J to 7 bases, leaving 8 bases not matched to a gene. The CDR3 contains 15 residues. CDR1 is LNHDA, CDR2 SQIVND, per germline (reference sequence).

The chain links TRBV19 to TRBJ1-2; 9 nucleotides agree with TRBD1. The sequence was obtained from a man aged 35-49 years with non-small cell lung cancer. Sequenced sample: lung tumor tissue. The CDR3 coding sequence is TGTGCCAGTAGTATAAGAACAGGGGGCGCGAGTGGCTACACCTTC. Residues: CASSIRTGGASGYTF. The full variable domain, completed using reference TRBV19 and TRBJ1-2, is DGGITQSPKYLFRKEGQNVTLSCEQNLNHDAMYWYRQDPGQGLRLIYYSQIVNDFQKGDIAEGYSVSREKKESFPLTVTSAQKNPTAFYLCASSIRTGGASGYTFGSGTRLTVV.